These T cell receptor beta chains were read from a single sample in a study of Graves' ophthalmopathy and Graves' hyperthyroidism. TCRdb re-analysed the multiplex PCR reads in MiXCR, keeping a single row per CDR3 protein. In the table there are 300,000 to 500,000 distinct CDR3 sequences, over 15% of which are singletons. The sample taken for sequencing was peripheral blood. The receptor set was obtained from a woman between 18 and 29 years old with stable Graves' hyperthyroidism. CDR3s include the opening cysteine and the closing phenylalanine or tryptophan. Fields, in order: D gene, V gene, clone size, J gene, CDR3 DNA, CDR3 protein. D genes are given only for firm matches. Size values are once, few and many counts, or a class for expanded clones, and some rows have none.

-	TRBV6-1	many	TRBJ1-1	TGTGCCAGCAGTGACAGGAGCTACACTGAAGCTTTCTTT	CASSDRSYTEAFF
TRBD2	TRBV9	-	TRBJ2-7	TGTGCCAGCAGCGTAAGCGGGGTCGACGAGCAGTACTTC	CASSVSGVDEQYF
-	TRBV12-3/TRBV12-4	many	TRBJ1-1	TGTGCCAGCAGCCCGACAGGAGGCGCTGAAGCTTTCTTT	CASSPTGGAEAFF
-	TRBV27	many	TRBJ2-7	TGTGCCAGCAGTTTACTCCGGACAATCAACTACGAGCAGTACTTC	CASSLLRTINYEQYF
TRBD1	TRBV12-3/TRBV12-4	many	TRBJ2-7	TGTGCCAGCAGTTTAAGACAGGGTACTAACTACGAGCAGTACTTC	CASSLRQGTNYEQYF
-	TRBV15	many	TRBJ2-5	TGTGCCACCAGCAGAGGAAGTGATCCGGAGACCCAGTACTTC	CATSRGSDPETQYF
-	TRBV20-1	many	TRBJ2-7	TGCAGTGCTAGAGATGGGGCGCCGTACGAGCAGTACTTC	CSARDGAPYEQYF
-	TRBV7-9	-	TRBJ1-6	TGTGCCTCCAGCAGCAACACCGGGAAGGCCCTCCACTTT	CASSSNTGKALHF
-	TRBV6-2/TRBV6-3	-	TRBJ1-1	TGTGCCAGCACCCGAGCTTTAGCGGCAGAAGAAGCTTTCTTT	CASTRALAAEEAFF
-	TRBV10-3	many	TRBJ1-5	TGTGCCATCAGTGGCCTAGATAGCAATCAGCCCCAGCATTTT	CAISGLDSNQPQHF
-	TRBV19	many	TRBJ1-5	TGTGCCAGTAGTCTTACAGGAGTTTCAAATCAGCCCCAGCATTTT	CASSLTGVSNQPQHF
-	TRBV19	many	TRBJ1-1	TGTGCCAGTAGTATTATGAGGGATTCAAGCACTGAAGCTTTCTTT	CASSIMRDSSTEAFF
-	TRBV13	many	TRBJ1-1	TGTGCCAGCAGGGGGAGCGGGTACACTGAAGCTTTCTTT	CASRGSGYTEAFF
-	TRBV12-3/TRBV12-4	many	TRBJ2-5	TGTGCCAGCAGTCCCGGCCCCGAGGCCCAGTACTTC	CASSPGPEAQYF
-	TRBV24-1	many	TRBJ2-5	TGTGCCACCAGTGACCCTGATGGAGAGACCCAGTACTTC	CATSDPDGETQYF
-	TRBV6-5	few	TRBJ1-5	TGTGCCAGCAACATCAGGCCCCAGCATTTT	CASNIRPQHF
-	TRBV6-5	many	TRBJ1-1	TGTGCCAGCAGTTACGCCGAGGGGAACACTGAAGCTTTCTTT	CASSYAEGNTEAFF
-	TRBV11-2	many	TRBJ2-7	TGTGCCAGCAGCTCCGACCCAGGGTATGGGACAAGTACCTACGAGCAGTACTTC	CASSSDPGYGTSTYEQYF
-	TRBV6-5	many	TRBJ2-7	TGTGCCAGCAGTTGGTCCGTTTACGAGCAGTACTTC	CASSWSVYEQYF
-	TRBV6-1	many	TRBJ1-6	TGTGCCAGCAGTGCCGGGACTTCAGATAATTCACCCCTCCACTTT	CASSAGTSDNSPLHF
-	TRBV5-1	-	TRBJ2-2	TGCGCCAGCACTGTCAGCGGGGAGCTGTTTTTT	CASTVSGELFF
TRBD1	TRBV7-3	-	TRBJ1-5	TGTGGAGAGACAGGGCACAATCAGCCCCAGCATTTT	CGETGHNQPQHF
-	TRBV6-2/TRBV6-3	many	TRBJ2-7	TGTGCCAGCAGTTACGGGCCGGAGCAGTACTTC	CASSYGPEQYF
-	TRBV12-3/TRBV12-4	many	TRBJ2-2	TGTGCCAGCAGTTTTCGGGGTCCCGCCGGGGAGCTGTTTTTT	CASSFRGPAGELFF